Sequencing of this T cell receptor beta chain was carried out in a study of blood T cell repertoires in COVID-19 (dated by TCRdb to the early 2020s). A note on the overall study: Samples from collaborators originated in the United States, Italy and Spain and spanned both the acute and convalescent phases of COVID-19. The prospective study material was composed of cDNA or gDNA derived from T cells, B-cell-depleted T cells, or PBMCs. The dataset comprised deeply sampled blood TCRbeta repertoires from subjects exposed to, actively infected with, or recovered from COVID-19. A freely available public database, intended as a resource for researchers studying the immune response to SARS-CoV-2, is where the repertoires were released. Samples came from the ongoing ImmuneRACE study (first 160 participants) plus 1,254 subjects from 6 global collaborators. Nearly every sample came with metadata listing a de-identified subject ID, COVID-19 status, age in years and sex. Where available, HLA class I and class II types were obtained from metadata supplied by the sample provider rather than from assay-based typing. Overall results and qualifications from the work: Clinical and demographic metadata were provided uncurated, with the amount varying by source and participant.

This clone is considered medium-sized (0.01 to 0.1%). Its binding antigen is unknown. Per-base qualities were not stored, and no clone one base away is much larger. Whole blood was collected in K2EDTA tubes by collaborating institutions according to the institutions' own protocols. Collaborator samples were shipped for TCRbeta analysis as frozen whole blood, isolated PBMCs, or DNA extracted from either sample type. Per the germline V gene (reference sequence), SEHNR is the CDR1 and FQNEAQ is the CDR2. Trimming takes 4 bases off V and 5 bases off J; junction bases not matched to a gene: 9. The CDR3 spans 17 residues, from the cysteine through the phenylalanine. Just CDR3 DNA is preserved here, 51 bases in frame from base 1. TCRbeta CDR3 regions were amplified from genomic DNA using the immunoSEQ Assay, a bias-controlled multiplex PCR. On the authors' methods: Nucleated cell counts per sample were estimated from amplification of reference gene primers within the assay. Sequence reads were collapsed and filtered to measure the absolute abundance of every unique TCRbeta CDR3 rearrangement. Productive Simpson clonality was computed per sample as the square root of Simpson's diversity index over productive rearrangements. Not all clones reach the TCRdb copy of this immuneACCESS table, which keeps in-frame sequences only. Checked studies attribute under half of the gap to unresolved V genes and leave the rest unexplained. The D gene and trimming were derived from the DNA, and the V and J assignments and clone size from that table. In all, the sample holds some 80,000 clones, and 78% of those were seen once. Of the sample, 15% to 20% is held by the ten largest clones.

The rearrangement joined TRBV7-9 to TRBJ2-1, with 12 middle bases fitting TRBD2. The sequence was obtained from a human donor in a cohort sampled during active COVID-19. The material sequenced was peripheral blood. At the DNA level, the sequence is TGTGCCAGCAGCTCAGACCTAGCGGGAGGGCCGGACAATGAGCAGTTCTTC. Its translation is CASSSDLAGGPDNEQFF.